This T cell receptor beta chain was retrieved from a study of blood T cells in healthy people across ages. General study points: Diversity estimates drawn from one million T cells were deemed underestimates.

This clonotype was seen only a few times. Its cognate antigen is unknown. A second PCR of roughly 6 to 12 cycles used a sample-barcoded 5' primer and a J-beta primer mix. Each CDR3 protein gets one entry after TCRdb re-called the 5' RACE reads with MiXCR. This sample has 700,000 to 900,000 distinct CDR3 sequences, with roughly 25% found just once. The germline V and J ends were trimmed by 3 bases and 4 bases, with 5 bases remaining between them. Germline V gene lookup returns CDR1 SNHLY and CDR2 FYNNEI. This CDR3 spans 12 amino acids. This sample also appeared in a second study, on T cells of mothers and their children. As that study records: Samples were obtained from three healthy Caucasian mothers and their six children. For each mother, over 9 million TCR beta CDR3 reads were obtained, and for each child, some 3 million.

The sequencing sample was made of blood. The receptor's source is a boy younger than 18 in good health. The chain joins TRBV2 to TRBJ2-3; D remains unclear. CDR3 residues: CASSEASDTQYF. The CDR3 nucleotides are TGTGCCAGCAGTGAGGCCTCAGATACGCAGTATTTT.